A single sample gave rise to the 27 T cell receptor beta chains below, sequenced in a study of blood T cell repertoires in COVID-19. The assay was immunoSEQ multiplex PCR, and TCRdb's table has in-frame clones only and misses some. The sample gives 65,000 to 90,000 clones, around 83% of which show up once; less than 8% is in the top ten. Sequenced: peripheral blood. The receptors stem from a woman in her sixties with acute or convalescent COVID-19.

J is TRBJ2-7 and V is TRBV6-1; possibly TRBD2 for D (6 bases). Between the trimmed V and J ends, which lost 0 bases and 4 bases, there was a span of 7 bases. Germline V CDR1 and CDR2: MNHNS, SASEGT. The CDR3 runs 13 residues. CDR3 residues: CASSEAAGYEQYF. The CDR3 coding sequence is TGTGCCAGCAGTGAAGCTGCGGGGTACGAGCAGTACTTC.

This clone was detected a few times. The J gene is TRBJ1-2, the V gene TRBV5-1; TRBD1 matches 7 bases. V trimming: 4 bases; J trimming: 0 bases; junction bases outside the gene matches: 12. CDR1 and CDR2 (germline): SGHRS, YFSETQ. This CDR3 region has 17 residues. CDR3: CASSPGDSGVANYGYTF. In nucleotides, the CDR3 is TGCGCCAGCAGCCCGGGGGACAGCGGAGTGGCTAACTATGGCTACACCTTC.

The chain links TRBV6-5 to TRBJ1-2; no clear D gene. V lost 6 bases to trimming and J lost 8 bases, with 22 bases between them. The CDR3 loop spans 15 amino acids. The germline V gene encodes CDR1 MNHEY and CDR2 SVGAGI. This CDR3 reads CASRNQRELRRGYTF. As DNA, the CDR3 is TGTGCCAGCAGGAATCAAAGGGAGCTTCGCAGAGGCTACACCTTC.

V is TRBV5-1 and J is TRBJ1-1; 9 bases are a match to TRBD1. The CDR3 runs 15 residues. Trimming cost V 4 bases and J 1 base; bases outside gene matches: 5. Per the germline V gene, CDR1 is SGHRS and CDR2 is YFSETQ. CDR3 amino acids: CASSLGQGGNTEAFF. DNA for the CDR3: TGCGCCAGCAGCCTGGGACAGGGCGGGAACACTGAAGCTTTCTTT.

This chain joins TRBV5-1 and TRBJ1-3; D is uncertain. V lost 1 base to trimming and J lost 3 bases, with 5 bases between them. This CDR3 region has 13 residues. The germline CDR1 and CDR2 sequences are SGHRS and YFSETQ. CDR3 nucleotides: TGCGCCAGCAGCTTGAGACTTGGAAACACCATATATTTT. Translating it yields CASSLRLGNTIYF. Drawing the rest from reference TRBV5-1 and TRBJ1-3, the complete variable domain is KAGVTQTPRYLIKTRGQQVTLSCSPISGHRSVSWYQQTPGQGLQFLFEYFSETQRNKGNFPGRFSGRQFSNSRSEMNVSTLELGDSALYLCASSLRLGNTIYFGEGSWLTVV.

The J gene is TRBJ2-7, the V gene TRBV5-1, with 15 nucleotides matching TRBD2. J was trimmed by 2 bases and V by 3 bases; bases with no gene match: 6. CDR3 length: 17 amino acids. CDR1 and CDR2 (germline): SGHRS, YFSETQ. The chain's CDR3 is CASSWTSGGAGAYEQYF. The CDR3 DNA reads as TGCGCCAGCAGCTGGACTAGCGGGGGGGCCGGAGCCTACGAGCAGTACTTC.

CDR3: CASSLFDRGDSPLHF. CDR3 in DNA: TGTGCCAGCAGCCTCTTTGACAGGGGTGATTCACCCCTCCACTTT. The rearrangement joins TRBV3-1 (or the pseudogene TRBV3-2) to TRBJ1-6, with 8 bases lining up with TRBD1. In germline, CDR1 is LGHDT, CDR2 YNNKEL (reference sequence). This CDR3 spans 15 amino acids. V shed 4 bases and J 8 bases; nucleotides not matched to a gene: 7.

This chain joins TRBV9 and TRBJ2-7, with D possibly matching TRBD1 (6 bases). The CDR3 totals 15 residues. Germline CDR1 SGDLS, CDR2 YYNGEE. With 1 base removed from V and 2 bases from J, the gap between germline ends came to 13 bases. CDR3 amino acids: CASSVSGRGPYEQYF. CDR3 nucleotide sequence: TGTGCCAGCAGCGTATCGGGCAGGGGTCCCTACGAGCAGTACTTC.

Of note for this clone: A junction boundary mismatches the germline segment, possibly from a read error. The chain joins TRBV7-9 to TRBJ2-1, with 7 positions matching TRBD1. The length of the CDR3 is 16 residues. Germline CDR1 is SEHNR and CDR2 is FQNEAQ (reference sequence). The DNA of the CDR3 is TGTGCCAACAGCTTAGGACAGGTTAGAGCTGTGGATGAGCAGTTCTTC. Translated, it gives CANSLGQVRAVDEQFF.

The rearrangement uses TRBV5-6 and TRBJ2-5; D is ambiguous. The V end lost 3 bases, the J end lost 5 bases, and 8 bases lay between the germline ends. Germline CDR1 is SGHDT and CDR2 is YYEEEE. The CDR3 is 12 residues long. CDR3 region: CASSYPGETQYF. The DNA of the CDR3 is TGTGCCAGCAGCTACCCTGGCGAGACCCAGTACTTC.

The chain uses TRBV29-1 and TRBJ2-7, with a weak D call TRBD1 (6 bases). Deletions cut 2 bases from V and 3 bases from J, with 8 bases between. Germline V gives CDR1 SQVTM, CDR2 ANQGSEA. This CDR3 contains 12 residues. The CDR3 nucleotides read TGCAGCGTTGAAACAGGGCTCTACGAGCAGTACTTC. Protein: CSVETGLYEQYF.

This chain uses TRBV6-5 with TRBJ1-2; D gene unclear. The CDR3 runs 11 residues. Germline CDR1 reads MNHEY; CDR2 reads SVGAGI. V was pared by 5 bases and J by 6 bases, with 7 bases between. The CDR3 loop reads CASSTFDGYTF. The CDR3 bases are TGTGCCAGCAGTACTTTCGATGGCTACACCTTC.

V gene TRBV3-1 (or the pseudogene TRBV3-2) combines with J gene TRBJ1-1, with unresolved D. This CDR3 spans 14 amino acids. Germline V lookup: CDR1 LGHDT, CDR2 YNNKEL (reference sequence). V dropped 2 bases and J dropped 1 base, with 8 bases sitting between them. The CDR3 coding sequence is TGTGCCAGCAGCCAATTCCCCAAGAACACTGAAGCTTTCTTT. The encoded protein is CASSQFPKNTEAFF.

The rearrangement joins TRBV2 to TRBJ1-1; TRBD1 agrees at 7 bases. The germline V gene encodes CDR1 SNHLY and CDR2 FYNNEI. The trim removed 6 bases at V and 1 base at J, leaving 8 bases unmatched. This CDR3 is 15 amino acids long. This CDR3 reads CASRLDRRGNTEAFF. CDR3 DNA: TGTGCCAGCAGACTGGACAGGAGAGGGAACACTGAAGCTTTCTTT.

V gene TRBV6-1 combines with J gene TRBJ1-2; a weak D match, TRBD1 (5 bases). Germline V CDR1 and CDR2: MNHNS, SASEGT. The CDR3 is made up of 15 amino acids. Trimming stripped 3 bases from V and 1 base from J, with 12 bases between. This CDR3 reads CASSDARGGNYGYTF. In DNA form, the CDR3 reads TGTGCCAGCAGTGACGCGAGGGGAGGTAACTATGGCTACACCTTC.

This clone was detected once. This chain uses TRBV24-1 with TRBJ1-3, with 8 bases identical to TRBD1. Germline trimming cut 3 bases from V and 4 bases from J; bases unmatched to any gene: 4. This CDR3 spans 15 amino acids. Germline V gene sequence: CDR1 KGHDR, CDR2 SFDVKD. The CDR3 protein is CATSDTTGAGNTIYF. The CDR3 coding sequence is TGTGCCACCAGTGATACGACAGGGGCAGGAAACACCATATATTTT.

The chain combines TRBV29-1 with TRBJ1-2; a possible D gene is TRBD1 (5 bases). CDR1 and CDR2 (germline): SQVTM, ANQGSEA. The V end lost 0 bases, the J end lost 8 bases, and 13 bases lay between the germline ends. The CDR3 totals 13 residues. For the CDR3, the DNA is TGCAGCGTTGAAGATCAAGGCGGGGCCGGCTACACCTTC. As protein: CSVEDQGGAGYTF.

This clone was seen only a few times. Other DNA variants within this sample encode the same CDR3. The J gene is TRBJ1-1, the V gene TRBV18, with 7 bases aligning to TRBD1. Germline CDR1 and CDR2: KGHSH and LQKENI. The CDR3 extends over 13 amino acids. With 6 bases clipped from V and 3 bases from J, the junction kept 4 bases outside the gene matches. The CDR3 nucleotides are TGTGCCAGCTCCCGCGACAGGGACACTGAAGCTTTCTTT. Protein sequence: CASSRDRDTEAFF.

This rearrangement joins TRBV10-3 to TRBJ2-6, with unresolved D. The V end was cut by 3 bases, the J end by 4 bases, with 7 bases between. This CDR3 contains 14 residues. Germline values: CDR1 ENHRY, CDR2 SYGVKD. The CDR3 sequence: CAISDLRGANVLTF. In DNA form, the CDR3 reads TGTGCCATCAGTGATCTACGGGGGGCCAACGTCCTGACTTTC.

The chain links TRBV5-1 to TRBJ2-7, with 11 bases that match TRBD2. CDR1 is SGHRS and CDR2 is YFSETQ in the germline V gene. This CDR3 spans 17 amino acids. V lost 0 bases to trimming and J lost 5 bases; unmatched junction nucleotides: 10. CDR3 region: CASSLAVASGGLHEQYF. In DNA form, the CDR3 reads TGCGCCAGCAGCTTGGCCGTGGCTAGCGGGGGGCTCCACGAGCAGTACTTC.

The CDR3 region is CASSSTGYSNQPQHF. The CDR3, as DNA: TGTGCCAGCAGCTCAACAGGGTATAGCAATCAGCCCCAGCATTTT. The rearrangement links TRBV5-5 to TRBJ1-5; D might be TRBD1 (6 bases). The V end lost 3 bases, the J end lost 0 bases, and 10 bases lay between the germline ends. Germline V gene sequence: CDR1 SGHKS, CDR2 YYEKEE (reference sequence). CDR3 size: 15 residues.

This chain links TRBV2 with TRBJ2-3; a weak D match, TRBD1 (5 bases). Trimming removed 8 bases at V and 2 bases at J, with 11 bases between. The CDR3 consists of 13 residues. Germline V lookup: CDR1 SNHLY, CDR2 FYNNEI. The CDR3 is CASSGRATDTQYF. The CDR3 DNA sequence: TGTGCCAGCTCAGGGCGCGCCACAGATACGCAGTATTTT.

This chain links TRBV6-5 with TRBJ1-1, with 7 bases aligning to TRBD1. Germline-derived CDR1 and CDR2 are MNHEY and SVGAGI. CDR3 size: 14 residues. The ends lost 6 bases at V and 4 bases at J; junction bases unmatched: 8. The DNA of the CDR3 is TGTGCCAGCAGCACAGGGGTGCGGATCACTGAAGCTTTCTTT. Translating it yields CASSTGVRITEAFF.

The chain carries TRBV6-1 and TRBJ2-1, with 11 nucleotides matching TRBD1. This CDR3 is built from 17 residues. Trimming at V came to 4 bases and at J to 5 bases, leaving 10 bases not matched to a gene. The germline V gene encodes CDR1 MNHNS and CDR2 SASEGT. The CDR3 sequence is CASSAKAGDRGNNEQFF. For the CDR3, the DNA is TGTGCCAGCAGTGCTAAGGCTGGGGACAGGGGGAACAATGAGCAGTTCTTC.

The V gene is TRBV21-1, the J gene TRBJ2-1; the D call in the table, TRBD1, was not verified against the DNA. TRBV21-1 is a pseudogene segment. This CDR3 has 17 amino acids. Written as DNA, the CDR3 is TGTGCCAGCAGCAAAGGGACAGGGGAGAGGACCTACAATGAGCAGTTCTTC. It translates to CASSKGTGERTYNEQFF.

Only one count was recorded for this clone. CDR3 region: CASSLDGFSGNTIYF. CDR3 sequence (DNA): TGCGCCAGCAGCCTGGACGGGTTCTCTGGAAACACCATATATTTT. The V call is TRBV5-1, the J call TRBJ1-3; D not resolved. The germline CDR1 and CDR2 sequences are SGHRS and YFSETQ. V lost 4 bases and J 0 bases, leaving 11 bases between the germline ends. The CDR3 has 15 residues.

This clone was detected a few times. V usage is TRBV6-2 or TRBV6-3 and J usage is TRBJ1-1; 7 nucleotides line up with TRBD1. Germline V lookup: CDR1 MNHEY, CDR2 SVGEGT. V trimming: 2 bases; J trimming: 0 bases; junction bases outside the gene matches: 0. The CDR3 consists of 14 residues. CDR3 protein: CASSYRGLNTEAFF. CDR3 coding DNA: TGTGCCAGCAGTTACAGGGGGCTGAACACTGAAGCTTTCTTT.